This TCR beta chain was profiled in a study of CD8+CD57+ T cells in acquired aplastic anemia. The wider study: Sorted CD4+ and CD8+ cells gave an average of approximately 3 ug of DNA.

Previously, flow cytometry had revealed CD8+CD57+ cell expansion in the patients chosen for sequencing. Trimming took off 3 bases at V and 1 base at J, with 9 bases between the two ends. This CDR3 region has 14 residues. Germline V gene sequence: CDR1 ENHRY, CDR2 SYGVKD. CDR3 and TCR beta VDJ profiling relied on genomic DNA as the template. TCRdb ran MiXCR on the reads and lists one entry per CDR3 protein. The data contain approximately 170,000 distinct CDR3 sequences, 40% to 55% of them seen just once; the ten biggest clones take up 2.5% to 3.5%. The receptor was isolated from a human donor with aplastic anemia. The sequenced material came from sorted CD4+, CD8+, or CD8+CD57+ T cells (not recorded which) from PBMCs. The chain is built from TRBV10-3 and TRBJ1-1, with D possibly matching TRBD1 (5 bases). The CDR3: CAISDWDGNTEAFF. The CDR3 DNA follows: TGTGCCATCAGTGATTGGGACGGGAACACTGAAGCTTTCTTT.